This record looks at one TCR beta chain sequence and its context. In replicate PCRs of unsorted PBMC, around 300 ng DNA, around 29,000 T cell genomes, was used. TCRdb's copy holds only in-frame clones and misses some; the assay was immunoSEQ multiplex PCR. Of about 450,000 clones in the sample, roughly three quarters were seen once. The data were taken from a study of shared clonotypes between healthy human individuals. The TCR comes from a middle-aged woman in good health. Some clones in this sample may be carry-over from other donors' samples. Sequencing was carried out using PBMCs.

CDR3 coding DNA: TGTGCCAGTACCTCCCGGGACAGGGGGAATAGGGTTCAGCCCCAGCATTTT. It specifies CASTSRDRGNRVQPQHF. The chain couples TRBV19 to TRBJ1-5, with TRBD1 identical over 11 bases. The germline CDR1 and CDR2 sequences are LNHDA and SQIVND (reference sequence). The CDR3 has 17 residues. V dropped 7 bases and J dropped 6; count of bases not matched to a gene: 14.